The clone carrying this T cell receptor (beta chain) has at least ten counts. Its antigen is unknown. This entry belongs to a study of T-cell reconstitution after alpha-beta-depleted transplantation in children. This sample's TCRbeta library carried unique molecular identifier barcodes. TCRdb recomputed calls from the PCR reads with MiXCR, one row per CDR3 protein. The sample consists of 150,000 to 200,000 distinct CDR3 sequences, roughly 10% of them appearing once. Germline loops: CDR1 SGHKS, CDR2 YYEKEE (reference sequence). The ends lost 6 bases at V and 4 bases at J; junction bases unmatched: 2. CDR3 length: 13 amino acids. Findings and limits, study-wide: The origin of alpha-beta T cells about two months after transplant was reportedly several hundred expanded graft clones.

The chain is built from TRBV5-5 and TRBJ2-3, with 10 bases lining up with TRBD2. This TCR was recovered from a boy aged 2 to 10 with acute myeloid leukemia, due to receive a stem cell transplant. The sample consisted of PBMCs, taken before TCRalphabeta/CD19-depleted stem cell transplant. In nucleotides, the CDR3 is TGTGCCAGCACGGGACTAGCGCCAGATACGCAGTATTTT. This sequence encodes CASTGLAPDTQYF.